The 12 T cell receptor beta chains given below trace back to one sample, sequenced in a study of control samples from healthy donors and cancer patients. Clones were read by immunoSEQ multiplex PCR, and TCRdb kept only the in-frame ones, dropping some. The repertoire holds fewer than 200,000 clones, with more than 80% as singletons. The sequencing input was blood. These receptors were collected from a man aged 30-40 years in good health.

The CDR3 region is CSVEDSVSGRASKNIQYF. In nucleotides, the CDR3 is TGCAGCGTTGAAGATTCGGTTAGCGGGAGGGCCTCCAAAAACATTCAGTACTTC. The V call is TRBV29-1, the J call TRBJ2-4, with TRBD2 matching 11 bases. Per the germline V gene, CDR1 is SQVTM and CDR2 is ANQGSEA. V shed 0 bases, J shed 2 bases, and the junction held 9 bases outside the gene matches. CDR3 length equals 18 residues.

As DNA, the CDR3 is TGTGCCAGTAGTCCTGGGGCTGGGGCCAACGTCCTGACTTTC. It translates to CASSPGAGANVLTF. This chain joins TRBV19 and TRBJ2-6; D remains unclear. Trimming took 5 bases from V and 2 from J, leaving 7 bases between them. The CDR3 runs 14 residues. Germline CDR1 LNHDA, CDR2 SQIVND (reference sequence).

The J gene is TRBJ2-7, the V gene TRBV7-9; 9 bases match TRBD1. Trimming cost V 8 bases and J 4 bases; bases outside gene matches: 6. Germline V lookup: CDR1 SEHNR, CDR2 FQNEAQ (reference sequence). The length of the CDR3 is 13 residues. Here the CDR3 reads CASRGDRVYEQYF. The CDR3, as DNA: TGTGCCAGCCGGGGGGACAGGGTTTACGAGCAGTACTTC.

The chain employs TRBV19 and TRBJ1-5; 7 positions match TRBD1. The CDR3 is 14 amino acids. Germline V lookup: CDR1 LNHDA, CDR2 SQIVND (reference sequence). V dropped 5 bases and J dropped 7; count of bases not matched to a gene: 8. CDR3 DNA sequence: TGTGCCAGTAGTTCCCGACAGGGATACCAGCCCCAGCATTTT. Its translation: CASSSRQGYQPQHF.

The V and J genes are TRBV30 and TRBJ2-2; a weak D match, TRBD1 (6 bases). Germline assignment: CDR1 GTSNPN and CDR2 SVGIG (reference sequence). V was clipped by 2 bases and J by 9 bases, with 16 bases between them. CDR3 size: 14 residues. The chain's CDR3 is CAWSPGQPSRELFF. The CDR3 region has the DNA TGTGCCTGGAGTCCGGGACAACCGAGCCGGGAGCTGTTTTTT.

The CDR3 is CASSSDRPYSNQPQHF. CDR3 coding DNA: TGTGCCAGCAGCTCGGACAGACCTTATAGCAATCAGCCCCAGCATTTT. The chain has TRBV7-9 and TRBJ1-5, with D possibly TRBD1 on 6 matching bases. Trimming removed 4 bases at V and 0 bases at J, with 13 bases between. The CDR3 has 16 residues. The V gene's germline CDR1 is SEHNR and CDR2 FQNEAQ (reference sequence).

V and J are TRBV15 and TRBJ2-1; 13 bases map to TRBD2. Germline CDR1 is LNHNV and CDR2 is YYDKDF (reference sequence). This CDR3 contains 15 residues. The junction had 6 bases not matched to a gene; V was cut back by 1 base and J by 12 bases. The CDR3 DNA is TGTGCCACCAGCAGAGTAACTAGCGGGAGGGAGGGGCAGTTCTTC. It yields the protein CATSRVTSGREGQFF.

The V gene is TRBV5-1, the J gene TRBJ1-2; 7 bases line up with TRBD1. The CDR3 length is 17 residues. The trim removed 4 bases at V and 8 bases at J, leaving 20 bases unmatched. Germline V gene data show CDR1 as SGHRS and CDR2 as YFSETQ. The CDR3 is CASSPTGDRHGGSGYTF. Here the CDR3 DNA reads TGCGCCAGCAGCCCTACAGGGGATCGACATGGGGGTTCCGGCTACACCTTC.

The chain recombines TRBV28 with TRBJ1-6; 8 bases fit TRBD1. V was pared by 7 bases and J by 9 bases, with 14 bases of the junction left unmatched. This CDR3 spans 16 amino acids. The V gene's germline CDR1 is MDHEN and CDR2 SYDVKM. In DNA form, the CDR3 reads TGTGCCAGCAACCCCGCCTCGACAGGGGAGGCTTCACCCCTCCACTTT. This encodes CASNPASTGEASPLHF.

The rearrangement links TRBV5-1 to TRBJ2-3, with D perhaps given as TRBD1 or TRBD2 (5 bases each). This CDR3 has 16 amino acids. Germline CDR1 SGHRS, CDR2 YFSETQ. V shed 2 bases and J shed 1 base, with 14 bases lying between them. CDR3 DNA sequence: TGCGCCAGCAGCTTAGGTGCACTGGGGGGCACAGATACGCAGTATTTT. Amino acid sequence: CASSLGALGGTDTQYF.

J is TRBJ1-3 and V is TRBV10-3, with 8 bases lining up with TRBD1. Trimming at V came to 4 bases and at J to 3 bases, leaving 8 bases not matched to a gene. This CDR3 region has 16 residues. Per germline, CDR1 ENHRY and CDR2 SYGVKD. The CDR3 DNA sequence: TGTGCCATCAGTGTGGAGACAGGGGAGGGTGGAAACACCATATATTTT. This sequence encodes CAISVETGEGGNTIYF.

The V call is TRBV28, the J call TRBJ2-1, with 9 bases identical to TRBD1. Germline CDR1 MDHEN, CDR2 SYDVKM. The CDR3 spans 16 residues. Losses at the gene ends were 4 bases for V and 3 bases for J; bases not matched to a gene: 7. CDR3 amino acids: CASSSSRDRDYNEQFF. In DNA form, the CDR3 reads TGTGCCAGCAGTTCGTCCCGGGACAGGGACTACAATGAGCAGTTCTTC.